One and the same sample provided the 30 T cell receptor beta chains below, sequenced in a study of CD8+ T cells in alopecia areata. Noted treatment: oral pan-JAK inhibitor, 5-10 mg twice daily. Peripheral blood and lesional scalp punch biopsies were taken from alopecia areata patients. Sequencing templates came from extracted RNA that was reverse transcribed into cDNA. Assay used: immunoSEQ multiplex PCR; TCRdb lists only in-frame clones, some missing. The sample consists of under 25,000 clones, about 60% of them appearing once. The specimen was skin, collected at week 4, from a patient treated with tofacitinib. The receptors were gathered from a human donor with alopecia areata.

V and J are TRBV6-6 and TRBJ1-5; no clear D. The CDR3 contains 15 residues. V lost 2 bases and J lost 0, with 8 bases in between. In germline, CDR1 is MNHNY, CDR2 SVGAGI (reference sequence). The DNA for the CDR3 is TGTGCCAGCAGTTACGGCGGGAATAGCAATCAGCCCCAGCATTTT. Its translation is CASSYGGNSNQPQHF.

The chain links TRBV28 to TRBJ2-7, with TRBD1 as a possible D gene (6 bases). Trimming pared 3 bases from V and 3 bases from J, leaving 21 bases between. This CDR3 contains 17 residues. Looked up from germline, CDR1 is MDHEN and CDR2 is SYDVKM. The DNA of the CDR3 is TGTGCCAGCAGTTTTGGCCAGGGGCGCAGGGCGAACTACGAGCAGTACTTC. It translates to CASSFGQGRRANYEQYF.

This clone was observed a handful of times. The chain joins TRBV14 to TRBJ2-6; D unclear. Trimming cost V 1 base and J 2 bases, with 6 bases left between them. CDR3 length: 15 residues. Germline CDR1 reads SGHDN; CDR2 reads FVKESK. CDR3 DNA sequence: TGTGCCAGCAGCCAAGTGGGTACTGGGGCCAACGTCCTGACTTTC. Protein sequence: CASSQVGTGANVLTF.

In DNA form, the CDR3 reads TGTGCCAGCAGCTTAATGGAGCTTTACAATGAGCAGTTCTTC. Amino acid sequence: CASSLMELYNEQFF. The chain has TRBV7-7 and TRBJ2-1, with D unclear. Germline V gene lookup returns CDR1 SSHAT and CDR2 FNYEAQ (reference sequence). The CDR3 is 14 amino acids. The V end was cut by 2 bases, the J end by 4 bases, with 9 bases between.

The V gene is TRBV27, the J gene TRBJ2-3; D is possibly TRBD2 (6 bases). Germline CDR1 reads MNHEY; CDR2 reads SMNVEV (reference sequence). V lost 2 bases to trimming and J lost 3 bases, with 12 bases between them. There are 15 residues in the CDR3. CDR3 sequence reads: CASSLRGARTDTQYF. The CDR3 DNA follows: TGTGCCAGCAGTTTACGCGGGGCCCGTACAGATACGCAGTATTTT.

The CDR3 nucleotides read TGTGCCAGCAGCTGGTACCAAGAGACCCAGTACTTC. Translated: CASSWYQETQYF. The chain employs TRBV7-9 and TRBJ2-5, with D unresolved. Trimming stripped 4 bases from V and 0 bases from J, with 3 bases between. The germline V gene encodes CDR1 SEHNR and CDR2 FQNEAQ (reference sequence). The CDR3 is 12 amino acids.

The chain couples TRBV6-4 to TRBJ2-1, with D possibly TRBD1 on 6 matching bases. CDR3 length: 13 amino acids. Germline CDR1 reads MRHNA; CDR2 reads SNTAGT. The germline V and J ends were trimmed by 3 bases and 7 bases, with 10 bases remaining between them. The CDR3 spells CASSESDRNEQFF. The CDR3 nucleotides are TGTGCCAGCAGTGAATCGGACAGAAATGAGCAGTTCTTC.

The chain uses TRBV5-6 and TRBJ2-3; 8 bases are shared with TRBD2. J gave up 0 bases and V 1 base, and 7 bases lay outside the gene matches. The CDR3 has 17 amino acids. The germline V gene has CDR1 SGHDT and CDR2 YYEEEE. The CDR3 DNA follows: TGTGCCAGCAGCTTGTTTAGCGGGGTTTCTAGCACAGATACGCAGTATTTT. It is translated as CASSLFSGVSSTDTQYF.

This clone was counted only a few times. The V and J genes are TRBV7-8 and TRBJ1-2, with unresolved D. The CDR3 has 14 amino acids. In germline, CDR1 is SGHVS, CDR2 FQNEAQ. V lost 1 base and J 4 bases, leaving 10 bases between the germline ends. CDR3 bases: TGTGCCAGCAGCTTAGGGCTAGTCCCCTATGGCTACACCTTC. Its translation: CASSLGLVPYGYTF. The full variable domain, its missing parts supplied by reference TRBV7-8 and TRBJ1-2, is GAGVSQSPRYKVAKRGQDVALRCDPISGHVSLFWYQQALGQGPEFLTYFQNEAQLDKSGLPSDRFFAERPEGSVSTLKIQRTQQEDSAVYLCASSLGLVPYGYTFGSGTRLTVV.

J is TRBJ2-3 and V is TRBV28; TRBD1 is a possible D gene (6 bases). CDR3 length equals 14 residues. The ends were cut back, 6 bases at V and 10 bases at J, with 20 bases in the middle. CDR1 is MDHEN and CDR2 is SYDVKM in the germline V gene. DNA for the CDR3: TGTGCCAGCAGCCCACCCGACAGGTTTGCGGCGCAGTATTTT. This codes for CASSPPDRFAAQYF.

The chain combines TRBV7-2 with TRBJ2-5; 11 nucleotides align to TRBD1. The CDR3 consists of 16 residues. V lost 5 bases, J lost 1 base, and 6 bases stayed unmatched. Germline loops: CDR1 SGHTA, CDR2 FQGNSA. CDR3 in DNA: TGTGCCAGCAGCCCGCCCGGGACAGGGGGCCAAGAGACCCAGTACTTC. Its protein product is CASSPPGTGGQETQYF.

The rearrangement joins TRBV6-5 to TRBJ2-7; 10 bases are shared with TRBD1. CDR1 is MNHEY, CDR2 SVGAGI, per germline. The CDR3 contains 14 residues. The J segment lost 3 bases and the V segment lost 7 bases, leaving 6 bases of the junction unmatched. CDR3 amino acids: CASTTGGRGYEQYF. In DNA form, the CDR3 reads TGTGCCAGCACGACAGGGGGCCGAGGCTACGAGCAGTACTTC.

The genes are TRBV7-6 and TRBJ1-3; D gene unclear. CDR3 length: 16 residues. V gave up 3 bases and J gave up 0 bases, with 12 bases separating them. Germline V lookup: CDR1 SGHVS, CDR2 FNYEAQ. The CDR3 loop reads CASSLGLRFSGNTIYF. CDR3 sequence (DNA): TGTGCCAGCAGCTTGGGCCTACGGTTCTCTGGAAACACCATATATTTT. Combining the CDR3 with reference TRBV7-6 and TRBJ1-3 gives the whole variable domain GAGVSQSPRYKVTKRGQDVALRCDPISGHVSLYWYRQALGQGPEFLTYFNYEAQQDKSGLPNDRFSAERPEGSISTLTIQRTEQRDSAMYRCASSLGLRFSGNTIYFGEGSWLTVV.

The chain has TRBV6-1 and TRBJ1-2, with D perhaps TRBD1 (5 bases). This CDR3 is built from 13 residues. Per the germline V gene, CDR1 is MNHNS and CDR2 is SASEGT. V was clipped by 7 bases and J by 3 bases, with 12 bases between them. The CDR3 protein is CASKAGKDYGYTF. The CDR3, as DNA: TGTGCCAGCAAGGCAGGGAAAGACTATGGCTACACCTTC.

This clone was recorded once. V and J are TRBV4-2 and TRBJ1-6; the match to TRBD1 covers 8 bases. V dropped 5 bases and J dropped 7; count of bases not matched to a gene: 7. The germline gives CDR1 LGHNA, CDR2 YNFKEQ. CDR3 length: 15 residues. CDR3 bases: TGTGCCAGCAGCGAATTGGACAGGGCGAATTCACCCCTCCACTTT. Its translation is CASSELDRANSPLHF.

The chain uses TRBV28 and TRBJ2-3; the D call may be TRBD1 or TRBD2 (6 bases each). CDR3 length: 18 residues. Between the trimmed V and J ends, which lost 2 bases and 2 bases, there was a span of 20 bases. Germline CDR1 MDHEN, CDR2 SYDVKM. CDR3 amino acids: CASSLGLGADYFTDTQYF. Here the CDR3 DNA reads TGTGCCAGCAGTTTAGGTTTGGGGGCGGACTACTTCACAGATACGCAGTATTTT.

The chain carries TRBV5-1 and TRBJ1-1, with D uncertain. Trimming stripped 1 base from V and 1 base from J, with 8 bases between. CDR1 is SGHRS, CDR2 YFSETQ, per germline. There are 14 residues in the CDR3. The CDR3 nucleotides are TGCGCCAGCAGCTTGAGGGCAGAGAACACTGAAGCTTTCTTT. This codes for CASSLRAENTEAFF.

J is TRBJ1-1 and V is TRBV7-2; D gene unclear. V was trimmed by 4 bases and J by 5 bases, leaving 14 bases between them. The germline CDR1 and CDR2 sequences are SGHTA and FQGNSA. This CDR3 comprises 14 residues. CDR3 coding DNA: TGTGCCAGCAGCTGGGGAGGAGGGCGGACTGAAGCTTTCTTT. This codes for CASSWGGGRTEAFF.

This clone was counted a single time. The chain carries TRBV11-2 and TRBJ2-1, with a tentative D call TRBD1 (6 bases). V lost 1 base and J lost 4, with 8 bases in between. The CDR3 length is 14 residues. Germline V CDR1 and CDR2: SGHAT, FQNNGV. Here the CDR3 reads CASSLGDTYNEQFF. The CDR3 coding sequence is TGTGCCAGCAGCTTAGGGGACACGTACAATGAGCAGTTCTTC.

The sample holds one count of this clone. The CDR3 DNA reads as TGTGCCAGCAGCCAGTCTCAAGGAGTAGGCGCCGGGGAGCTGTTTTTT. It translates to CASSQSQGVGAGELFF. This chain joins TRBV4-2 and TRBJ2-2; D call uncertain. Trimming took off 3 bases at V and 6 bases at J, with 17 bases between the two ends. Germline loops: CDR1 LGHNA, CDR2 YNFKEQ. The CDR3 has 16 residues.

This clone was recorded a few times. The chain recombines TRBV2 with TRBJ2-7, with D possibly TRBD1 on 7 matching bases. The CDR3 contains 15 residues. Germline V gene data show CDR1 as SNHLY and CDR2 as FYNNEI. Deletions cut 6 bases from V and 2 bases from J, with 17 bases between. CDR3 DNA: TGTGCCAGCAGGGAGGGACAGATTAGCCCCTACGAGCAGTACTTC. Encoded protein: CASREGQISPYEQYF.

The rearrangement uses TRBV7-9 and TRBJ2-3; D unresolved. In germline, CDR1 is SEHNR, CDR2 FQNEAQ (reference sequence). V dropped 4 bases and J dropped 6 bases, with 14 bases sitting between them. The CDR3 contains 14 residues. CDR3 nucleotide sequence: TGTGCCAGCAGCTCCGTGGGGTTCACGGATACGCAGTATTTT. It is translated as CASSSVGFTDTQYF.

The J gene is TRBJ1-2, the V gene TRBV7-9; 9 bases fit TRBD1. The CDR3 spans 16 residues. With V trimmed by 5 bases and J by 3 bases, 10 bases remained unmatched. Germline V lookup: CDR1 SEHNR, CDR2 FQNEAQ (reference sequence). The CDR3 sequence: CASSTPGTGWDYGYTF. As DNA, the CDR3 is TGTGCCAGCAGCACGCCCGGGACAGGGTGGGACTATGGCTACACCTTC. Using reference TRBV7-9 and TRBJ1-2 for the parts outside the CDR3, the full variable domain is DTGVSQNPRHKITKRGQNVTFRCDPISEHNRLYWYRQTLGQGPEFLTYFQNEAQLEKSRLLSDRFSAERPKGSFSTLEIQRTEQGDSAMYLCASSTPGTGWDYGYTFGSGTRLTVV.

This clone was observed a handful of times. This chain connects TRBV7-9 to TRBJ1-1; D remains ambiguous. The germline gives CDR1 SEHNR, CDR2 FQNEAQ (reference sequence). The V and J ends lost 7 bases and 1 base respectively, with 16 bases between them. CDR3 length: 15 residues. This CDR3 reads CASTFGEARNTEAFF. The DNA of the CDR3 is TGTGCCAGCACCTTTGGGGAAGCTAGGAACACTGAAGCTTTCTTT. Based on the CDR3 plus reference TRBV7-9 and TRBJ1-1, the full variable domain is DTGVSQNPRHKITKRGQNVTFRCDPISEHNRLYWYRQTLGQGPEFLTYFQNEAQLEKSRLLSDRFSAERPKGSFSTLEIQRTEQGDSAMYLCASTFGEARNTEAFFGQGTRLTVV.

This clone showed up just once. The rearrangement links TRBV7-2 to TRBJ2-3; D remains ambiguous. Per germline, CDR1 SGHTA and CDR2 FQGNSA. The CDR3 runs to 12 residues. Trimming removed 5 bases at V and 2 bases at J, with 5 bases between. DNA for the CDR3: TGTGCCAGCAGCCCAGACACAGATACGCAGTATTTT. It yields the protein CASSPDTDTQYF.

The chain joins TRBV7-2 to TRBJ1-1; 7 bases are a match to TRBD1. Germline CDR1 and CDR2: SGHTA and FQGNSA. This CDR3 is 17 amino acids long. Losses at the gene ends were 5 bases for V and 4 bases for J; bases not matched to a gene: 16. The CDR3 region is CASSIRQGGGGSTEAFF. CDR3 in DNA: TGTGCCAGCAGCATAAGACAGGGAGGGGGAGGGAGCACTGAAGCTTTCTTT.

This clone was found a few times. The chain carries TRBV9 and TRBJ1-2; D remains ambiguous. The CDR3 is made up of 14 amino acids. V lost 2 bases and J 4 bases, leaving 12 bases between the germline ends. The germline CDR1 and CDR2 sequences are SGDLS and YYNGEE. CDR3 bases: TGTGCCAGCAGCGTGGACGCGGCGAGCTATGGCTACACCTTC. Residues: CASSVDAASYGYTF.

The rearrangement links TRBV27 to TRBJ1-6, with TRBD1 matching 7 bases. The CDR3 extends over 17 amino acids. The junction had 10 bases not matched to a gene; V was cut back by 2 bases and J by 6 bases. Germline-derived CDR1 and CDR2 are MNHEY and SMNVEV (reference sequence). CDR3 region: CASSLRGTVLSNSPLHF. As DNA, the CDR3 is TGTGCCAGCAGTTTACGGGGGACAGTTTTAAGTAATTCACCCCTCCACTTT.

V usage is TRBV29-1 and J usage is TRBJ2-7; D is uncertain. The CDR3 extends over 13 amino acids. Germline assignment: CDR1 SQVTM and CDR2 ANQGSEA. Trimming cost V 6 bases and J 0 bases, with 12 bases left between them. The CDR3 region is CSVRGFSSYEQYF. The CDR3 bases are TGCAGCGTCCGAGGATTTAGCTCCTACGAGCAGTACTTC.

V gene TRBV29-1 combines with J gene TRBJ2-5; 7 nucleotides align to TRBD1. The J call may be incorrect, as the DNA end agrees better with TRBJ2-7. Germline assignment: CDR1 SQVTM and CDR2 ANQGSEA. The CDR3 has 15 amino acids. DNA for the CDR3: TGCAGCGTTTCACTACACCTACAGGGGAGCGGCGAGCAGTACTTC. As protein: CSVSLHLQGSGEQYF.